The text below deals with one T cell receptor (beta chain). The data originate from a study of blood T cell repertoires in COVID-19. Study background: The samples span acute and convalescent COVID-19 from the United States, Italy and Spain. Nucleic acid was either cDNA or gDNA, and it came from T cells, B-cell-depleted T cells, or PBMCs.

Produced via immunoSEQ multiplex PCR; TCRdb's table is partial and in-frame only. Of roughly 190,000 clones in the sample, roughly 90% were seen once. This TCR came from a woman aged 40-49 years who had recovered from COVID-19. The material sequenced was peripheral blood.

CDR3 protein: CASSKGVNRDPYEQYF. DNA of the CDR3: TGTGCCAGCAGTAAGGGGGTCAACAGGGATCCCTACGAGCAGTACTTC. The J gene is TRBJ2-7, the V gene TRBV28; TRBD1 might be the D (6 bases). V was clipped by 5 bases and J by 2 bases, with 19 bases between them. The length of the CDR3 is 16 residues. The V gene's germline CDR1 is MDHEN and CDR2 SYDVKM.